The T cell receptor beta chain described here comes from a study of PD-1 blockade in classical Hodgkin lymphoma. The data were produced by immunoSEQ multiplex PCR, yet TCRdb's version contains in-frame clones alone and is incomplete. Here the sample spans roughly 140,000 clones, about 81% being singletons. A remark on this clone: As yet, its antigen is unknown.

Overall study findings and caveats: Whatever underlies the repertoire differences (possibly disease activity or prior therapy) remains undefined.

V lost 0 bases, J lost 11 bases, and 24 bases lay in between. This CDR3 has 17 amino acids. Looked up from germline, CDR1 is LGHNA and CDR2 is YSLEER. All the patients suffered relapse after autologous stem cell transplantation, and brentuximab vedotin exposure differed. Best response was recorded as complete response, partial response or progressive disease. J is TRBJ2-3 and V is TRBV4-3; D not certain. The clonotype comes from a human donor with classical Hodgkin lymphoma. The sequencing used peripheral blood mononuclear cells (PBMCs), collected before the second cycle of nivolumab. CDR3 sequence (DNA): TGCGCCAGCAGCCAAGATCTCGGCGAATTAGGTGACATACTGCAGTATTTT. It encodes CASSQDLGELGDILQYF.